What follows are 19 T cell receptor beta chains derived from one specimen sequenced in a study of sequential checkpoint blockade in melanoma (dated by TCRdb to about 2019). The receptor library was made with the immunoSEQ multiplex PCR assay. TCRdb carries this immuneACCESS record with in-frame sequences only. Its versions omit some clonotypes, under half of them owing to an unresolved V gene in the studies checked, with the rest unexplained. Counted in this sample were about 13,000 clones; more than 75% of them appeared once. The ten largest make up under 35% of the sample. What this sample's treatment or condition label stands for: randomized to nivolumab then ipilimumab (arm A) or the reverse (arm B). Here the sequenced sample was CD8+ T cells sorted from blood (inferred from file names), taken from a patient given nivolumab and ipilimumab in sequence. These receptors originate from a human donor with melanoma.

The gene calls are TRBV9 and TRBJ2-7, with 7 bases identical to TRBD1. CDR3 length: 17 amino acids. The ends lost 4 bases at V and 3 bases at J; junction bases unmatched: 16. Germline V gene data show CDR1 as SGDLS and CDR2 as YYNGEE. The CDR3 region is CASSPRNENRGIYEQYF. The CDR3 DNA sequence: TGTGCCAGCAGCCCCAGAAACGAGAACAGGGGTATCTACGAGCAGTACTTC. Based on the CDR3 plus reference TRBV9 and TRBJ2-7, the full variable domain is DSGVTQTPKHLITATGQRVTLRCSPRSGDLSVYWYQQSLDQGLQFLIQYYNGEERAKGNILERFSAQQFPDLHSELNLSSLELGDSALYFCASSPRNENRGIYEQYFGPGTRLTVT.

The CDR3 DNA is TGCGCCAGCAGCGTCGCCGGGGGGGGAGGAAAACTGTTTTTT. This encodes CASSVAGGGGKLFF. J is TRBJ1-4 and V is TRBV5-1, with D maybe TRBD1 (5 bases). CDR3 length: 14 residues. CDR1 and CDR2 (germline): SGHRS, YFSETQ. Between the trimmed V and J ends, which lost 4 bases and 10 bases, there was a span of 17 bases. Based on the CDR3 plus reference TRBV5-1 and TRBJ1-4, the full variable domain is KAGVTQTPRYLIKTRGQQVTLSCSPISGHRSVSWYQQTPGQGLQFLFEYFSETQRNKGNFPGRFSGRQFSNSRSEMNVSTLELGDSALYLCASSVAGGGGKLFFGSGTQLSVL.

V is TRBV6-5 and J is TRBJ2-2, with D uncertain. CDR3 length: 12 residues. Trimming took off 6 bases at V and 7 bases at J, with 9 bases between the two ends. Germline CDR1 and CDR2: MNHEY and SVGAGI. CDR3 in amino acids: CASSPGGGELFF. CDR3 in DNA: TGTGCCAGCAGCCCCGGCGGCGGGGAGCTGTTTTTT.

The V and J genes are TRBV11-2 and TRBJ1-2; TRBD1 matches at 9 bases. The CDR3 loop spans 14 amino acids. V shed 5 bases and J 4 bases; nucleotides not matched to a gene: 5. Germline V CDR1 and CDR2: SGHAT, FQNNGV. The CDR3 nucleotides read TGTGCCAGCAGCGGGACAGGGACCTTCTATGGCTACACCTTC. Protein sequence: CASSGTGTFYGYTF.

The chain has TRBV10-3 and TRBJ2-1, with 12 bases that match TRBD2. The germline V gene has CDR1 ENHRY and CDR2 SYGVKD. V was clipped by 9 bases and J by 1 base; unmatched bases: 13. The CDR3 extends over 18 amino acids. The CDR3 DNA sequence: TGTGCCATGACCTCCCCGGGACTAGCGGGCCCATCCTACAATGAGCAGTTCTTC. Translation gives CAMTSPGLAGPSYNEQFF.

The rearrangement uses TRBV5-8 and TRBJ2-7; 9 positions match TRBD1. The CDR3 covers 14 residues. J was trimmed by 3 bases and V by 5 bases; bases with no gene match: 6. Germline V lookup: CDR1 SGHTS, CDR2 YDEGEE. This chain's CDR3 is CASSPTGGGYEQYF. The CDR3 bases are TGTGCCAGCAGTCCCACAGGGGGCGGCTACGAGCAGTACTTC.

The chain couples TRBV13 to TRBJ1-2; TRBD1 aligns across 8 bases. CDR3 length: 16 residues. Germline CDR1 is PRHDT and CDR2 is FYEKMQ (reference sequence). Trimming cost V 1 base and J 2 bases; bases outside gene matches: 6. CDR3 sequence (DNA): TGTGCCAGCAGCTTAGATCGGGGGACAGGAAACTATGGCTACACCTTC. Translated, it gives CASSLDRGTGNYGYTF.

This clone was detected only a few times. Here the CDR3 reads CASSVGSKPSEAFF. The DNA for the CDR3 is TGTGCCAGCAGCGTCGGGTCTAAGCCGTCTGAAGCTTTCTTT. This chain uses TRBV9 with TRBJ1-1, with no clear D. CDR3 length: 14 amino acids. Germline V CDR1 and CDR2: SGDLS, YYNGEE. V shed 2 bases and J shed 6 bases, with 14 bases lying between them. Using reference TRBV9 and TRBJ1-1 for the parts outside the CDR3, the full variable domain is DSGVTQTPKHLITATGQRVTLRCSPRSGDLSVYWYQQSLDQGLQFLIQYYNGEERAKGNILERFSAQQFPDLHSELNLSSLELGDSALYFCASSVGSKPSEAFFGQGTRLTVV.

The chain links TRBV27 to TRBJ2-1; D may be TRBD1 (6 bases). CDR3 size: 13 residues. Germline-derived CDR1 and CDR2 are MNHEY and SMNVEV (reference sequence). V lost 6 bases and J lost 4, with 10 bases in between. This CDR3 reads CASSPGHYNEQFF. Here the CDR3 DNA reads TGTGCCAGCAGCCCGGGACATTACAATGAGCAGTTCTTC.

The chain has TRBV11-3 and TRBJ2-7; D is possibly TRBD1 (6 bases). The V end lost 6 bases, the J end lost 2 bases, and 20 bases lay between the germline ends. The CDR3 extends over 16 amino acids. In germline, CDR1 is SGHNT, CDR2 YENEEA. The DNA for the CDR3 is TGTGCCAGCAGTCCAGAGGGGACATTAACGCCCTACGAGCAGTACTTC. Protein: CASSPEGTLTPYEQYF.

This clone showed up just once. CDR3 DNA: TGCGCCAGCAGCCAACAGTGGGCAGCAGGTGAAAAACTGTTTTTT. Translating gives CASSQQWAAGEKLFF. The chain employs TRBV4-3 and TRBJ1-4, with unresolved D. The CDR3 length is 15 residues. Germline loops: CDR1 LGHNA, CDR2 YSLEER. Deletions cut 2 bases from V and 7 bases from J, with 14 bases between.

The DNA of the CDR3 is TGTGCCAGCAGCTTAGCGGCCGGGGGTCCCCCGACCCAGTACTTC. Amino acids: CASSLAAGGPPTQYF. The chain couples TRBV7-9 to TRBJ2-5; D might be TRBD2 (6 bases). Deletions cut 0 bases from V and 7 bases from J, with 15 bases between. Looked up from germline, CDR1 is SEHNR and CDR2 is FQNEAQ (reference sequence). The CDR3 sequence is 15 residues long.

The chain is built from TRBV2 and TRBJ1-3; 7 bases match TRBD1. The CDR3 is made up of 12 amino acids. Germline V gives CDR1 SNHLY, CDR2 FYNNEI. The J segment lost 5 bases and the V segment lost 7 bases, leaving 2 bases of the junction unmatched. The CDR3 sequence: CASTDRRNTIYF. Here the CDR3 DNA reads TGTGCCAGCACGGACAGGAGAAACACCATATATTTT.

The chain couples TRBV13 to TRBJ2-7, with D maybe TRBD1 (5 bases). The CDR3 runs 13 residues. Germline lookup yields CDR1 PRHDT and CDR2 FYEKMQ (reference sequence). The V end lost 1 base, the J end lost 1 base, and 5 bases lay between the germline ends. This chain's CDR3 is CASSLEGSYEQYF. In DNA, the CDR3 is TGTGCCAGCAGCTTAGAGGGGTCCTACGAGCAGTACTTC.

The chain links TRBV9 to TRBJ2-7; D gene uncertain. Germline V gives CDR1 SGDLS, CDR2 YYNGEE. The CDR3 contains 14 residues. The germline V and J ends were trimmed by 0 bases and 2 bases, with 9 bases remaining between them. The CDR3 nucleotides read TGTGCCAGCAGCGTAGGAGGCTATCCCTACGAGCAGTACTTC. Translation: CASSVGGYPYEQYF.

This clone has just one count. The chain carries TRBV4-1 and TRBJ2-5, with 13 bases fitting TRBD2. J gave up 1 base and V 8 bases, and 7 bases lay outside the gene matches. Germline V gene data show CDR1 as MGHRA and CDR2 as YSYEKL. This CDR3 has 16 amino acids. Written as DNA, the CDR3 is TGCGCCAGCGCCGGGACTAGCGGGGTTGCCCAAGAGACCCAGTACTTC. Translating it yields CASAGTSGVAQETQYF.

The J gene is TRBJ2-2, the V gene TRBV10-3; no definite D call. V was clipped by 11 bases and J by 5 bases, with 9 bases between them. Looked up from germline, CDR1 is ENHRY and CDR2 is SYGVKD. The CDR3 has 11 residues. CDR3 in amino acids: CASPRTGELFF. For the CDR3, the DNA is TGTGCCTCCCCGAGGACCGGGGAGCTGTTTTTT.

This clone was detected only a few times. In DNA, the CDR3 is TGTGCCAGCAGGGACAGACTAGCGGGAGTTGGTGGCGTCGCCGGGGAGCTGTTTTTT. Its translation is CASRDRLAGVGGVAGELFF. This sequence joins TRBV2 and TRBJ2-2, with TRBD2 matching 12 bases. CDR3 size: 19 residues. The junction had 17 bases not matched to a gene; V was cut back by 6 bases and J by 6 bases. The germline V gene encodes CDR1 SNHLY and CDR2 FYNNEI.

The CDR3 sequence: CASSLDRVHTEAFF. The CDR3 nucleotides read TGTGCCAGCAGCCTAGACAGGGTCCACACTGAAGCTTTCTTT. The chain is built from TRBV5-6 and TRBJ1-1; TRBD1 aligns across 7 bases. This CDR3 is 14 amino acids long. Germline V gives CDR1 SGHDT, CDR2 YYEEEE. Trimming removed 4 bases from V and 3 bases from J; junction bases left unmatched: 6.